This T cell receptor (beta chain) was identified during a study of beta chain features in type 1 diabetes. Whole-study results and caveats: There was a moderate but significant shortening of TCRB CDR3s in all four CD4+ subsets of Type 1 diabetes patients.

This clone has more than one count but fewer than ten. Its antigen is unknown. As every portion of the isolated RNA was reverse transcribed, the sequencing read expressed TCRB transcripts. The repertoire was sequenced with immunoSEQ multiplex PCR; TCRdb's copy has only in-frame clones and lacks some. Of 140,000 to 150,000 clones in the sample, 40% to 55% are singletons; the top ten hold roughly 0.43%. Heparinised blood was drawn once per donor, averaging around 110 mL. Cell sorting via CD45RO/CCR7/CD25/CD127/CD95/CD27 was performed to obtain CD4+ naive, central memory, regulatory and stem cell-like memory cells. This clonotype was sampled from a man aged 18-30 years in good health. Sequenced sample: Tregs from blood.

The CDR3: CAWSVRVDQPQHF. Written as DNA, the CDR3 is TGTGCCTGGAGTGTACGGGTGGATCAGCCCCAGCATTTT. This rearrangement joins TRBV30 to TRBJ1-5; no definite D call. V shed 0 bases and J shed 5 bases, with 8 bases lying between them. The CDR3 spans 13 residues. Germline CDR1 GTSNPN, CDR2 SVGIG (reference sequence).